This TCR beta chain was captured by sequencing in a study of T cells in Graves' hyperthyroidism and ophthalmopathy. Amplified regions were TCR beta CDR3 sequences from RNA transcripts. RT-PCR in the first round (using the HTBI primer set) targeted the TCR CDR3. TCRdb processed the multiplex PCR reads anew with MiXCR; each CDR3 protein has one entry. This sample has a few hundred thousand distinct CDR3 sequences, with approximately 15% found just once. Patients were excluded for uncontrolled infection, other autoimmune disease, pregnancy or lactation. Thyroid ultrasound and orbital computed tomography, with clinical symptoms and serum thyroxine and TRAb, informed diagnoses. Study-wide results and limits: Blood samples included most of the expanded thyroid clonotypes exceeding 0.001.

Per the germline V gene, CDR1 is SNHLY and CDR2 is FYNNEI. The V and J ends lost 2 bases and 6 bases respectively, with 13 bases between them. The CDR3 spans 14 residues. The table lists this clonotype with a few counts. What it recognizes is unknown. V gene TRBV2 combines with J gene TRBJ1-2; D not certain. This receptor was taken from a woman aged 35 to 49 with Graves' ophthalmopathy. The sequenced sample was blood. CDR3 amino acids: CASSELGSENGYTF. The CDR3 bases are TGTGCCAGCAGTGAATTGGGCAGCGAGAATGGCTACACCTTC.